This T cell receptor (beta chain) came from a study of CD8+CD57+ T cells in acquired aplastic anemia. The length of the CDR3 is 15 residues. CDR1 is SGHAT, CDR2 FQNNGV, per germline. Trimming removed 0 bases at V and 4 bases at J, with 7 bases between. CD8+CD57+ cell expansion, shown by flow cytometry, had occurred in the patients selected for sequencing. Genomic DNA acted as the template from which TCR beta VDJ combination and CDR3 sequence profiling were carried out. TCRdb redid the calling of the reads with MiXCR, one entry per CDR3 protein. The sample holds 150,000 to 200,000 distinct CDR3 sequences, 45% to 55% seen once.

J is TRBJ1-6 and V is TRBV11-2; D unresolved. This TCR was recovered from a human donor with aplastic anemia. The sequencing input was sorted CD4+, CD8+, or CD8+CD57+ T cells (not recorded which) from PBMCs. The CDR3 is CASSLEPGYNSPLHF. The CDR3 bases are TGTGCCAGCAGCTTAGAACCGGGGTATAATTCACCCCTCCACTTT.